A selection of T cell receptor beta chains follows, all from one sample in a study of blood T cell repertoires in COVID-19. Libraries were prepared by immunoSEQ multiplex PCR; TCRdb keeps only in-frame clonotypes and omits some of them. Among 500,000 or so clones listed, 87% were seen once. Sequencing was carried out using PBMCs or T cells enriched from blood (not recorded which). Receptor source: a woman aged 18-35 years who had recovered from COVID-19. The CDR3 runs from the conserved cysteine through the conserved F or W. D genes are given only for firm matches. A row's size may be missing; if present it is once, few, many or a size class.

>TRBV12-5|TRBJ2-1|-|-
CASGRGLENNEQFF
TGTGCTAGTGGTAGGGGACTGGAAAACAATGAGCAGTTCTTC
>TRBV2|TRBJ2-7|-|TRBD2
CARGGRGRSSYEQYF
TGTGCCCGCGGGGGGCGGGGGAGGAGCTCCTACGAGCAGTACTTC
>TRBV3-1/TRBV3-2|TRBJ1-2|-|TRBD1
CASSQSRGAYNYGYTF
TGTGCCAGCAGCCAATCCAGGGGGGCCTATAACTATGGCTACACCTTC
>TRBV30|TRBJ1-5|-|-
CAWSVLGGSQPQHF
TGTGCCTGGAGTGTACTTGGAGGGAGCCAGCCCCAGCATTTT
>TRBV18|TRBJ2-1|-|-
CASSPTGQSSYNEQFF
TGTGCCAGCTCACCCACCGGACAGAGCTCCTACAATGAGCAGTTCTTC
>TRBV13|TRBJ2-3|-|TRBD2
CASSPTRTSGGSTDTQYF
TGTGCCAGCAGTCCTACCCGGACTAGCGGGGGGTCCACAGATACGCAGTATTTT
>TRBV5-1|TRBJ1-2|-|-
CASSPDSNYGYTF
TGCGCCAGCAGCCCGGACAGCAACTATGGCTACACCTTC
>TRBV27|TRBJ2-7|once|-
CASSLGDRPYEQYF
TGTGCCAGCAGTTTGGGCGACAGACCTTACGAGCAGTACTTC
>TRBV5-1|TRBJ2-3|-|TRBD2
CASSLGFSGGEDTQYF
TGCGCCAGCAGCTTGGGATTTAGCGGGGGGGAGGATACGCAGTATTTT
>TRBV18|TRBJ1-2|once|TRBD1
CASSPPTGGYGYTF
TGTGCCAGCTCACCACCCACAGGGGGGTATGGCTACACCTTC
>TRBV5-5|TRBJ1-5|-|-
CASSSQGGGSQPQHF
TGTGCCAGCAGCTCACAGGGCGGGGGTAGTCAGCCCCAGCATTTT
>TRBV12-5|TRBJ2-3|once|-
CASGLSGTDTQYF
TGTGCTAGTGGTTTGTCGGGTACAGATACGCAGTATTTT
>TRBV5-1|TRBJ1-1|-|TRBD1
CASRPGQGRWNTEAFF
TGCGCCAGCAGACCGGGACAGGGGCGGTGGAACACTGAAGCTTTCTTT
>TRBV29-1|TRBJ1-1|-|-
CSIGQLNTEAFF
TGCAGCATCGGACAGCTGAACACTGAAGCTTTCTTT
>TRBV2|TRBJ2-3|-|TRBD2
CASSGGGAWDTQYF
TGTGCCAGCAGCGGCGGGGGGGCATGGGATACGCAGTATTTT
>TRBV11-2|TRBJ2-1|-|TRBD2
CASSFTSGGADNEQFF
TGTGCCAGCAGCTTTACTAGCGGGGGAGCGGACAATGAGCAGTTCTTC
>TRBV5-4|TRBJ2-7|-|TRBD1
CASSVPGQGTSEQYF
TGTGCCAGCAGCGTTCCGGGACAGGGAACGAGCGAGCAGTACTTC
>TRBV27|TRBJ2-7|-|TRBD2
CASSLYGEGEIREQYF
TGTGCCAGCAGTTTATATGGGGAGGGCGAGATTCGGGAGCAGTACTTC
>TRBV3-1/TRBV3-2|TRBJ2-7|-|-
CASSQNALNDEQYF
TGTGCCAGCAGCCAAAACGCGCTCAACGACGAGCAGTACTTC
>TRBV6-1|TRBJ2-7|-|TRBD1
CASSDRQGPYEQYF
TGTGCCAGCAGTGACCGACAGGGACCCTACGAGCAGTACTTC
>TRBV9|TRBJ1-2|-|TRBD1
CASSVQGAPGYTF
TGTGCCAGCAGCGTACAGGGGGCGCCTGGCTACACCTTC
>TRBV3-1/TRBV3-2|TRBJ2-2|-|TRBD1
CASSLGGPASTGELFF
TGTGCCAGCAGCCTAGGGGGCCCAGCATCCACCGGGGAGCTGTTTTTT
>TRBV28|TRBJ2-7|once|-
CASSRSGPSYEQYF
TGTGCCAGCAGTCGCTCGGGTCCTTCCTACGAGCAGTACTTC
>TRBV19|TRBJ2-3|-|-
CASSPSRDTQYF
TGTGCCAGTAGCCCGAGTCGGGATACGCAGTATTTT
>TRBV2|TRBJ1-5|-|-
CASSLRGGSNQPQHF
TGTGCCAGCAGTCTCAGGGGAGGGAGCAATCAGCCCCAGCATTTT
>TRBV5-8|TRBJ1-5|-|-
CASSYSGNQPQHF
TGTGCCAGCAGCTATTCCGGCAATCAGCCCCAGCATTTT
>TRBV5-1|TRBJ2-7|once|TRBD1
CASSLDGQADREQYF
TGCGCCAGCAGCTTGGACGGACAGGCGGATAGGGAGCAGTACTTC
>TRBV5-6|TRBJ2-1|-|TRBD1
CASSLDRGIREQFF
TGTGCCAGCAGCTTGGACAGGGGAATTCGAGAGCAGTTCTTC
>TRBV7-5|TRBJ1-6|-|-
CARSSPNPMGQGFNFNSPLHF
TGTGCCAGAAGCTCCCCCAACCCAATGGGACAGGGTTTCAATTTTAATTCACCCCTCCACTTT
>TRBV7-9|TRBJ2-5|-|-
CASSPGTSETQYF
TGTGCCAGCAGCCCCGGGACTTCCGAGACCCAGTACTTC
>TRBV28|TRBJ1-4|once|-
CASSFVGYQLFF
TGTGCCAGCAGTTTTGTCGGGTACCAACTGTTTTTT
>TRBV5-4|TRBJ1-5|-|-
CASSSTPEDQPQHF
TGTGCCAGCAGCTCCACTCCGGAGGATCAGCCCCAGCATTTT
>TRBV11-2|TRBJ1-5|-|-
CASSLGVGDNQPQHF
TGTGCCAGCAGCCTGGGAGTTGGCGACAATCAGCCCCAGCATTTT
>TRBV4-1|TRBJ1-3|-|TRBD1
CASSQVGQGASGNTIYF
TGCGCCAGCAGCCAAGTGGGACAGGGGGCTTCTGGAAACACCATATATTTT
>TRBV30|TRBJ2-5|-|TRBD2
CAWSGGGSGQETQYF
TGTGCCTGGAGCGGGGGGGGTTCAGGCCAAGAGACCCAGTACTTC
>TRBV12-3/TRBV12-4|TRBJ1-2|once|TRBD1
CASSLKGGQRYTF
TGTGCCAGCAGTTTAAAGGGGGGACAGAGATACACCTTC
>TRBV12-3/TRBV12-4|TRBJ2-1|once|-
CASSLPEFQQFF
TGTGCCAGCAGTTTACCGGAGTTCCAGCAGTTCTTC
>TRBV12-5|TRBJ2-7|-|TRBD1
CASGLVLGTVFHEQYF
TGTGCTAGTGGTTTGGTACTCGGGACAGTCTTTCACGAGCAGTACTTC
>TRBV11-3|TRBJ2-1|few|TRBD1
CASSLEGQAYNEQFF
TGTGCCAGCAGCTTGGAGGGACAGGCGTACAATGAGCAGTTCTTC
>TRBV20-1|TRBJ1-2|-|-
CSAFVNYGYTF
TGCAGTGCTTTCGTTAACTATGGCTACACCTTC
>TRBV6-5|TRBJ1-6|-|-
CASSYGRTGVGSPLHF
TGTGCCAGCAGTTACGGTAGAACGGGGGTTGGGTCACCCCTCCACTTT
>TRBV30|TRBJ1-6|-|-
CACRREPYNSPLHF
TGTGCCTGTCGCAGGGAACCCTATAATTCACCCCTCCACTTT
>TRBV6-5|TRBJ1-5|-|TRBD1
CASRTSGTGYQPQHF
TGTGCCAGCAGGACCTCCGGGACAGGGTACCAGCCCCAGCATTTT
>TRBV21-1|TRBJ2-3|-|-
CASTPRGGGPDTQYF
TGTGCCAGCACCCCGCGCGGGGGTGGGCCAGATACGCAGTATTTT
>TRBV6-5|TRBJ1-5|-|-
CASSYRLQVGEIF
TGTGCCAGCAGCTACCGTTTACAGGTGGGCGAGATATTT
>TRBV19|TRBJ1-2|-|TRBD1
CASSRDSSSINYGYTF
TGTGCCAGTAGTCGGGACAGTAGTTCCATTAACTATGGCTACACCTTC
>TRBV4-1|TRBJ1-1|-|-
CASSPRSFTEAFF
TGCGCCAGCAGCCCACGGTCTTTCACTGAAGCTTTCTTT
>TRBV15|TRBJ2-1|few|-
CATSRDAGQGEQFF
TGTGCCACCAGCAGAGACGCAGGGCAAGGTGAGCAGTTCTTC
>TRBV7-8|TRBJ2-7|-|TRBD1
CASSAGQGAAEQYF
TGTGCCAGCAGCGCAGGACAGGGGGCGGCTGAGCAGTACTTC
>TRBV15|TRBJ1-3|-|-
CATSRDLRTVSGNTIYF
TGTGCCACCAGCAGAGATTTACGGACAGTCTCTGGAAACACCATATATTTT
>TRBV19|TRBJ2-7|-|TRBD1
CASSTQGERSYEQYF
TGTGCCAGTAGTACTCAGGGGGAGCGAAGCTACGAGCAGTACTTC
>TRBV30|TRBJ1-1|-|-
CAWSGYAEAFF
TGTGCCTGGAGTGGCTATGCTGAAGCTTTCTTT
>TRBV7-2|TRBJ1-4|-|-
CASSLLPGEEKLFF
TGTGCCAGCAGCTTACTGCCAGGGGAAGAAAAACTGTTTTTT
>TRBV11-2|TRBJ2-1|-|-
CASSFNYNEQFF
TGTGCCAGCAGTTTCAATTACAATGAGCAGTTCTTC
>TRBV30|TRBJ2-7|once|-
CAWSVLGRTYEQYF
TGTGCCTGGAGTGTACTGGGCAGAACCTACGAGCAGTACTTC
>TRBV5-4|TRBJ1-6|-|TRBD1
CASSLGGTGVNSPLHF
TGTGCCAGCAGCTTGGGTGGGACAGGGGTAAATTCACCCCTCCACTTT
>TRBV7-2|TRBJ2-7|-|-
CASSLDPGGGYEQYF
TGTGCCAGCAGCTTAGACCCGGGGGGCGGGTACGAGCAGTACTTC
>TRBV19|TRBJ1-2|-|-
CASSLQSLRGGGAFSGYTF
TGTGCCAGTAGTTTACAGAGCCTGCGAGGAGGTGGAGCGTTTTCGGGCTACACCTTC
>TRBV12-3/TRBV12-4|TRBJ1-1|-|-
CASSPDTEAFF
TGTGCCAGCAGTCCTGACACTGAAGCTTTCTTT
>TRBV28|TRBJ1-2|-|-
CASSLQGGDPYGYTF
TGTGCCAGCAGTTTACAGGGAGGGGATCCCTATGGCTACACCTTC